This is a list of T cell receptor beta chains from one sample in a study of cytomegalovirus exposure and HLA in healthy donors. The table came from immunoSEQ multiplex PCR; TCRdb's copy has only in-frame clones and leaves some out. The sample has 180,000 or so clones, and its top ten clones hold about 0.81%. The sample was PBMCs. The origin of the receptors is a woman between 18 and 30 years old in good health and CMV-seropositive. The CDR3 runs from the conserved cysteine through the conserved F or W. The D gene is left open where the match is weak.

CASSLQGGLVNTEAFF	TGCGCCAGCAGCTTACAGGGGGGCCTAGTGAACACTGAAGCTTTCTTT	TRBD1	TRBV5-1	TRBJ1-1
CASGLVSGTGELFF	TGTGCTAGTGGTTTGGTATCGGGGACCGGGGAGCTGTTTTTT	NA	TRBV12-5	TRBJ2-2
CASSSTGGTEAFF	TGTGCCAGCAGCTCGACGGGGGGCACTGAAGCTTTCTTT	NA	TRBV5-4	TRBJ1-1
CASGPTLRVNTEAFF	TGTGCTAGTGGCCCCACTCTGAGAGTAAACACTGAAGCTTTCTTT	NA	TRBV12-5	TRBJ1-1
CASSQDASGWETQYF	TGTGCCAGCAGCCAGGACGCTAGCGGCTGGGAGACCCAGTACTTC	TRBD2	TRBV4-2	TRBJ2-5
CASSPLDRDSYEQYF	TGTGCCAGCAGCCCTCTCGACAGGGACTCCTACGAGCAGTACTTC	TRBD1	TRBV5-6	TRBJ2-7
CASSSGLAGAYEQYF	TGTGCCAGCAGCTCGGGACTAGCGGGGGCCTACGAGCAGTACTTC	TRBD2	TRBV7-8	TRBJ2-7
CASSPNRPVKEEKLFF	TGTGCCAGCTCACCGAATCGTCCCGTGAAGGAGGAAAAACTGTTTTTT	NA	TRBV2	TRBJ1-4
CASSLLAGGLTDTQYF	TGTGCCAGCAGCTTGCTAGCGGGGGGTCTCACAGATACGCAGTATTTT	TRBD2	TRBV5-5	TRBJ2-3
CASSQVTLAKNIQYF	TGCGCCAGCAGCCAAGTGACACTAGCCAAAAACATTCAGTACTTC	NA	TRBV4-1	TRBJ2-4